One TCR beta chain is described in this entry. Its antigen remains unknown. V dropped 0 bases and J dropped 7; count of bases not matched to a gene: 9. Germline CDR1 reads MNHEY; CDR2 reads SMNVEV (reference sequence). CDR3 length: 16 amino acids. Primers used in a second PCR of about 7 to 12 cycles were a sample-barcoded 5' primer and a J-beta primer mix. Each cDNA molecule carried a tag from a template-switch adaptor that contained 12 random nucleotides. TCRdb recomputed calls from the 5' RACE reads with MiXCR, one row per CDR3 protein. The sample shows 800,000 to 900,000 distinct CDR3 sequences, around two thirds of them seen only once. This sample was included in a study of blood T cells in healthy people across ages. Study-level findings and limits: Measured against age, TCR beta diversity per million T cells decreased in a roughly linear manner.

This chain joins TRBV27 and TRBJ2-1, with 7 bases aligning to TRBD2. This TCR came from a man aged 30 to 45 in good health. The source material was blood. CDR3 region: CASSLSAGELRNEQFF. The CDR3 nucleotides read TGTGCCAGCAGTTTATCCGCGGGAGAGCTACGGAATGAGCAGTTCTTC.